The present T cell receptor beta chain was sequenced within a study of blood T cell repertoires in COVID-19. About the research overall: Samples representing acute and convalescent COVID-19 were sourced from the United States, Italy and Spain. T cells, B-cell-depleted T cells, or PBMCs provided the cDNA or gDNA that served as material.

Trimming removed 3 bases at V and 4 bases at J, with 6 bases between. Germline-derived CDR1 and CDR2 are SGHTA and FQGNSA. This CDR3 contains 13 residues. A few counts support this clone. In the original workflow: Reference gene primer amplification gave nucleated cell count estimates. Some clones are missing from TCRdb's copy, which holds only in-frame ones; the method was immunoSEQ multiplex PCR. V, J and clone size reflect that table, while D and trimming were determined from the DNA. In the table there are approximately 190,000 clones, around nine tenths of which are singletons. The chain uses TRBV7-2 and TRBJ1-4; D gene uncertain. Material: peripheral blood. The clonotype comes from a middle-aged woman who had recovered from COVID-19. DNA of the CDR3: TGTGCCAGCAGCTTTAGCATTAATGAAAAACTGTTTTTT. Translation: CASSFSINEKLFF.